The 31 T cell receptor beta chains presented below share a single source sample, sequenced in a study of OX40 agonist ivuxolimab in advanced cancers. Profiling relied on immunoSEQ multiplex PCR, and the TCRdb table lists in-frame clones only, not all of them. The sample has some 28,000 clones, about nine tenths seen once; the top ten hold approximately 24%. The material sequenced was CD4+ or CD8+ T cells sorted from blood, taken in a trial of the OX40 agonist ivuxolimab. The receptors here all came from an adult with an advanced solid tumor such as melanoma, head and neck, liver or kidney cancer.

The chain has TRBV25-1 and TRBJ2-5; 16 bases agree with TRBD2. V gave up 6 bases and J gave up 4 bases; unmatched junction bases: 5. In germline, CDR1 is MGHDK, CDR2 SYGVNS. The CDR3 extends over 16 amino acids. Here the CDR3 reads CASRGLAGGPGETQYF. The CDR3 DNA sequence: TGTGCCAGCAGGGGACTAGCGGGAGGGCCGGGAGAGACCCAGTACTTC.

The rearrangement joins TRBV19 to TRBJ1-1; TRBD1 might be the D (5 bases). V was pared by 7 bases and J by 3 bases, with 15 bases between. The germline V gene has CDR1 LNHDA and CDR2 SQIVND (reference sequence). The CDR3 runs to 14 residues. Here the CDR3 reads CASTRPGLDTEAFF. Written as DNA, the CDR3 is TGTGCCAGTACCCGGCCAGGGTTAGACACTGAAGCTTTCTTT.

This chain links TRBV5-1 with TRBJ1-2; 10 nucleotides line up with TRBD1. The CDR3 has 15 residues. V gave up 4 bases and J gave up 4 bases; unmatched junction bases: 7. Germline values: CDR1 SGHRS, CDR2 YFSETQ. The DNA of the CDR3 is TGCGCCAGCAGCATTGCCGGGACAGGGGCCTATGGCTACACCTTC. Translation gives CASSIAGTGAYGYTF.

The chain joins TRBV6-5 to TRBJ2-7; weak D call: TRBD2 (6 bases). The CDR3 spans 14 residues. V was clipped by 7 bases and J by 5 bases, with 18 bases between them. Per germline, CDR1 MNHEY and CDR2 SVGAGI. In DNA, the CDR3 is TGTGCCAGCACCTCCGGGGGTCCGGCCCACGAGCAGTACTTC. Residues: CASTSGGPAHEQYF.

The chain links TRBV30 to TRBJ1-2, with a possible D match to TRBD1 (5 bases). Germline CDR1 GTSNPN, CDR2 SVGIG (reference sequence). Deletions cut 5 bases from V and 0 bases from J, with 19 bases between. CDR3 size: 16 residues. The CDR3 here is CAWADYMGEANYGYTF. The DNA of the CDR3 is TGTGCCTGGGCGGATTATATGGGGGAAGCTAACTATGGCTACACCTTC.

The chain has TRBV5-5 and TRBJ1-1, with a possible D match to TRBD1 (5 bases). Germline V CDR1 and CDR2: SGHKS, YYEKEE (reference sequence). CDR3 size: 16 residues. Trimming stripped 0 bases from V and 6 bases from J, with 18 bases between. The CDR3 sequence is CASSLVFIRAVAEAFF. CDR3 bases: TGTGCCAGCAGCTTGGTTTTTATCAGGGCTGTGGCTGAAGCTTTCTTT.

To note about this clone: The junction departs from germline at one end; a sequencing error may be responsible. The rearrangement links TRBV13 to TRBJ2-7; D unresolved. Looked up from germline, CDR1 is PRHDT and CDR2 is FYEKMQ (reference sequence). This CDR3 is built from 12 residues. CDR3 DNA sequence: TGTGCCAGCAGCTTAACCTCCTCCGAGCAGTACTTC. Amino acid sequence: CASSLTSSEQYF.

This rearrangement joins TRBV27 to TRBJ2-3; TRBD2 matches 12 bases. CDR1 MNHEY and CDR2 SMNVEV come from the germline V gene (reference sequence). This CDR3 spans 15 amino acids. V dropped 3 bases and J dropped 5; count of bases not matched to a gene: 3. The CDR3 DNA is TGTGCCAGCAGTTTCGGACTAGCGGGAAGAGATACGCAGTATTTT. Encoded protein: CASSFGLAGRDTQYF.

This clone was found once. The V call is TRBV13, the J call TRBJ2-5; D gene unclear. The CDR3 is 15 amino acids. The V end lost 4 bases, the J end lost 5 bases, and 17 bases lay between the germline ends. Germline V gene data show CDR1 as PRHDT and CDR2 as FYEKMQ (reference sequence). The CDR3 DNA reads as TGTGCCAGCAGCTCCCGCGACGGACCAACGGAGACCCAGTACTTC. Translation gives CASSSRDGPTETQYF.

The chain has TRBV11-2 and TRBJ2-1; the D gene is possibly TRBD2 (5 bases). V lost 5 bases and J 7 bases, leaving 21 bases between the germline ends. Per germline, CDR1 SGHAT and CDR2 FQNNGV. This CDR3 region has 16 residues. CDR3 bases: TGTGCCAGCAGCATATCGGGATTCGGTCTGGGGAATGAGCAGTTCTTC. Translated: CASSISGFGLGNEQFF.

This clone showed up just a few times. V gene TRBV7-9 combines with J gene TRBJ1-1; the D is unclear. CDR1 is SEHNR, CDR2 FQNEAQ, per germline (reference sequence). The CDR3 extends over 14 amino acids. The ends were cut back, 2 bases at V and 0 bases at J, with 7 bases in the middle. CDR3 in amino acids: CASSLSSLNTEAFF. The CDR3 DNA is TGTGCCAGCAGCTTAAGCAGTCTGAACACTGAAGCTTTCTTT.

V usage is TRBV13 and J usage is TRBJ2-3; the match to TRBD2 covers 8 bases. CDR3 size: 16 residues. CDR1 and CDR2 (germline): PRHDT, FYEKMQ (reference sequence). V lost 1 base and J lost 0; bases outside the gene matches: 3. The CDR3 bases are TGTGCCAGCAGCTTAGTAGAGCGGGGGAGCACAGATACGCAGTATTTT. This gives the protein CASSLVERGSTDTQYF.

CDR3 in amino acids: CASSPQEAGGIQYF. The CDR3 nucleotides are TGTGCCAGCAGCCCCCAGGAGGCGGGGGGCATTCAGTACTTC. This sequence joins TRBV7-9 and TRBJ2-4, with TRBD2 matching over 8 bases. With 5 bases clipped from V and 9 bases from J, the junction kept 9 bases outside the gene matches. The CDR3 covers 14 residues. Looked up from germline, CDR1 is SEHNR and CDR2 is FQNEAQ (reference sequence). Full variable domain (remainder filled in from reference TRBV7-9 and TRBJ2-4): DTGVSQNPRHKITKRGQNVTFRCDPISEHNRLYWYRQTLGQGPEFLTYFQNEAQLEKSRLLSDRFSAERPKGSFSTLEIQRTEQGDSAMYLCASSPQEAGGIQYFGAGTRLSVL.

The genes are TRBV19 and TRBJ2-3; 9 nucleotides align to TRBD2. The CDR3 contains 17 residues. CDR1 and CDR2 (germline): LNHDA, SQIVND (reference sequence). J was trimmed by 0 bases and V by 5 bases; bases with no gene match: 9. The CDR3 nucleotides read TGTGCCAGTAGTGAAGATACTAGCGGGTTTAGCACAGATACGCAGTATTTT. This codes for CASSEDTSGFSTDTQYF.

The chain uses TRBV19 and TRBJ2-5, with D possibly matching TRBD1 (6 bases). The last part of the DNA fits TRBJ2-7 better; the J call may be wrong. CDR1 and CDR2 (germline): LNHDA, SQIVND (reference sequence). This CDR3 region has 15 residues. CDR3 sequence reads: CASSPAPGQTYEQYF. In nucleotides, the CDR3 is TGTGCCAGTAGCCCAGCCCCGGGACAAACCTACGAGCAGTACTTC.

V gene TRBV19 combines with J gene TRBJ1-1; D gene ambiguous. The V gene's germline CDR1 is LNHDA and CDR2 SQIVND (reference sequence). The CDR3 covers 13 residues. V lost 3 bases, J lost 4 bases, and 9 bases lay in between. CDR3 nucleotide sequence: TGTGCCAGTAGTATTGACGGAATCACTGAAGCTTTCTTT. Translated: CASSIDGITEAFF.

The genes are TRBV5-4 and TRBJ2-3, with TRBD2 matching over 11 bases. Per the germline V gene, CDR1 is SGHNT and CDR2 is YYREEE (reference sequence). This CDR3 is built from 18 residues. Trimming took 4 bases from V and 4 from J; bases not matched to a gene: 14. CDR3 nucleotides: TGTGCCAGCAGCCCTACGTATATAGCGGGAGGGCTCGCAGATACGCAGTATTTT. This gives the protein CASSPTYIAGGLADTQYF.

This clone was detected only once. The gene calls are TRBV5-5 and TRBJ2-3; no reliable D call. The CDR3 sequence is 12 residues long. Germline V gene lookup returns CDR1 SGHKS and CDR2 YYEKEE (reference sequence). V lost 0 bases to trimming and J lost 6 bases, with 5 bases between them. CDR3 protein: CASSLAMDTQYF. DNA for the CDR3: TGTGCCAGCAGCTTGGCAATGGATACGCAGTATTTT.

The CDR3 is CASSLEGGPYEQYF. In nucleotides, the CDR3 is TGTGCCAGCAGCTTGGAGGGGGGACCCTACGAGCAGTACTTC. J is TRBJ2-7 and V is TRBV13; D might be TRBD1 or TRBD2, each matching 6 bases. The CDR3 contains 14 residues. The germline V gene has CDR1 PRHDT and CDR2 FYEKMQ (reference sequence). V dropped 3 bases and J dropped 2 bases, with 11 bases sitting between them. The whole variable domain, filled in from reference TRBV13 and TRBJ2-7, reads AAGVIQSPRHLIKEKRETATLKCYPIPRHDTVYWYQQGPGQDPQFLISFYEKMQSDKGSIPDRFSAQQFSDYHSELNMSSLELGDSALYFCASSLEGGPYEQYFGPGTRLTVT.

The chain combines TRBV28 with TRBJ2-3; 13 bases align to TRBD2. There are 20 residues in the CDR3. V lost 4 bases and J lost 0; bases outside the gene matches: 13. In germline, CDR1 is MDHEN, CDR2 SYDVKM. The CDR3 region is CASSSDGTSGKPTSTDTQYF. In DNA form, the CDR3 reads TGTGCCAGCAGTTCCGATGGGACTAGCGGGAAACCGACTAGCACAGATACGCAGTATTTT.

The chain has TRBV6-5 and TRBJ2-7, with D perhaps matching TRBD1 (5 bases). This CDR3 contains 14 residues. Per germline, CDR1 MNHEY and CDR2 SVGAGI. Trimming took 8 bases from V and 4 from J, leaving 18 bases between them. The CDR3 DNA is TGTGCCAGCCACCCCACCGGAAAGGGGTACGAGCAGTACTTC. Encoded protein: CASHPTGKGYEQYF.

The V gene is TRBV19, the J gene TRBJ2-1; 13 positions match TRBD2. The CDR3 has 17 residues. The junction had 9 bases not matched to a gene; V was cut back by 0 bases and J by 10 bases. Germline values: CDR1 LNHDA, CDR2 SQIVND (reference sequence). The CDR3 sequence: CASSIEIRGLAGNEQFF. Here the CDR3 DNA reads TGTGCCAGTAGTATAGAAATTAGGGGACTAGCGGGAAACGAGCAGTTCTTC.

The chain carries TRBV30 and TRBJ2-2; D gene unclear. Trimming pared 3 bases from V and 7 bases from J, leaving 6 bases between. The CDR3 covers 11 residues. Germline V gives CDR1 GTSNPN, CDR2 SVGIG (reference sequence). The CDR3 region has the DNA TGTGCCTGGAGGATGGGCGGGGAGCTGTTTTTT. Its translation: CAWRMGGELFF.

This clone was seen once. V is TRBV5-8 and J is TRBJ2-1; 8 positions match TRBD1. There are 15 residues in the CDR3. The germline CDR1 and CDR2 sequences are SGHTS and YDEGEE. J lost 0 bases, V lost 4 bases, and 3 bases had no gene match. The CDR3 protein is CASSAGQGSYNEQFF. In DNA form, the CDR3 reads TGTGCCAGCAGCGCAGGACAGGGCTCCTACAATGAGCAGTTCTTC.

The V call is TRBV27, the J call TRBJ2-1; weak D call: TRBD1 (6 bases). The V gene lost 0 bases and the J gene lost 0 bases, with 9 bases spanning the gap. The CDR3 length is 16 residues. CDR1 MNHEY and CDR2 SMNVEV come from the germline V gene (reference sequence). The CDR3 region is CASSLSGAHSYNEQFF. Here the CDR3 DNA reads TGTGCCAGCAGTTTATCGGGGGCCCACTCCTACAATGAGCAGTTCTTC.

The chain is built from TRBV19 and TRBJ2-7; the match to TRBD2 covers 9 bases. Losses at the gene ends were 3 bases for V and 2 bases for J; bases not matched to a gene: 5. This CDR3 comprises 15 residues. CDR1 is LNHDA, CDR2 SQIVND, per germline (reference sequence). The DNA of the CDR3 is TGTGCCAGTAGTATTTCAGCTAGCGGGACCTACGAGCAGTACTTC. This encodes CASSISASGTYEQYF. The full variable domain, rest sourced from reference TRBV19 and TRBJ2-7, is DGGITQSPKYLFRKEGQNVTLSCEQNLNHDAMYWYRQDPGQGLRLIYYSQIVNDFQKGDIAEGYSVSREKKESFPLTVTSAQKNPTAFYLCASSISASGTYEQYFGPGTRLTVT.

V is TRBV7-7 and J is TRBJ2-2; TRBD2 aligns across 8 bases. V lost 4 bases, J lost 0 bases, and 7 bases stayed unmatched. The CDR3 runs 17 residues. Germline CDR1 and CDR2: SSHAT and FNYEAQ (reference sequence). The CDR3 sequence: CASSSQLAGTNTGELFF. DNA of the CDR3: TGTGCCAGCAGCTCCCAGTTAGCGGGAACGAACACCGGGGAGCTGTTTTTT.

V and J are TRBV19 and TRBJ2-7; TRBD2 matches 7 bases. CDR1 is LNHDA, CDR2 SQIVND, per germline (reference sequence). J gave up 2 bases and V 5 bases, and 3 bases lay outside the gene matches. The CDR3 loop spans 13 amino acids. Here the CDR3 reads CASSLTSAYEQYF. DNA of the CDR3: TGTGCCAGTAGTCTTACTAGCGCCTACGAGCAGTACTTC.

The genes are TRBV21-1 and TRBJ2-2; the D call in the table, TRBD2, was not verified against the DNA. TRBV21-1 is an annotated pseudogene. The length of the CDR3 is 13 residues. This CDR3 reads CASSKIDIGELFF. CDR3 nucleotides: TGTGCCAGCAGCAAAATAGATATCGGGGAGCTGTTTTTT.

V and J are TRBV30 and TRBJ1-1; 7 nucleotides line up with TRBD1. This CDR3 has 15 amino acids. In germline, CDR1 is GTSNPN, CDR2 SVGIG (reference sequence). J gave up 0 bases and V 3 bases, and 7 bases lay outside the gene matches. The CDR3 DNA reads TGTGCCTGGAGCGCGACTAGGGGGCTGAACACTGAAGCTTTCTTT. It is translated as CAWSATRGLNTEAFF.

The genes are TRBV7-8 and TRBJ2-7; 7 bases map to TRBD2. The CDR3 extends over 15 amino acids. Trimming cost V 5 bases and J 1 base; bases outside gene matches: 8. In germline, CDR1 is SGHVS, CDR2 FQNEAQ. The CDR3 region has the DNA TGTGCCAGCAGCCCAGAGGCGGGAGTTTCCTACGAGCAGTACTTC. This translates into CASSPEAGVSYEQYF.